The rows below give T cell receptor beta chains drawn from one sample of a study of cytomegalovirus exposure and HLA in healthy donors. Repertoires were generated with immunoSEQ multiplex PCR, while TCRdb's copy carries only in-frame clones and drops some. The table lists roughly 200,000 clones, roughly 9.4% of them singletons. Sample: PBMCs. These receptor sequences come from a woman aged 25 to 39 in good health and CMV-seropositive. CDR3s include the opening cysteine and the closing phenylalanine or tryptophan. A D gene is named only where the DNA matches it firmly.

TRBJ2-7 | TRBD2 | TRBV18 | CASSPASGGGSYEQYF
TRBJ2-7 | - | TRBV4-2 | CASSQGLGYEQYF
TRBJ1-3 | TRBD1 | TRBV7-9 | CASSSLHRGTGNTIYF
TRBJ2-1 | TRBD2 | TRBV7-3 | CASSLGLAYSEQFF
TRBJ2-7 | TRBD2 | TRBV2 | CASSDTAGESSYEQYF
TRBJ2-6 | - | TRBV5-1 | CASSLAGGAGANVLTF
TRBJ2-3 | - | TRBV2 | CASSEGRPYTDTQYF
TRBJ1-2 | - | TRBV5-1 | CASSLERYGSTF
TRBJ1-3 | TRBD1 | TRBV18 | CASSPYRDSSGNTIYF
TRBJ2-1 | - | TRBV9 | CASSVVSGSRSYNEQFF
TRBJ2-7 | TRBD1 | TRBV5-8 | CASSLMDREYEQYF
TRBJ1-2 | - | TRBV5-1 | CASSLAEGVDGYTF
TRBJ2-1 | TRBD2 | TRBV7-9 | CASSLGAGGLNEQFF
TRBJ2-5 | TRBD1 | TRBV5-1 | CASSLAPGTGHGTQYF
TRBJ2-2 | TRBD1 | TRBV29-1 | CSVETDRGLDTGELFF
TRBJ2-2 | TRBD1 | TRBV7-3 | CASRGQGATGELFF
TRBJ2-3 | TRBD2 | TRBV6-5 | CASSYGSGTSTDTQYF